A selection of T cell receptor beta chains follows, all from one sample in a study of CD8 T cells in Susac syndrome. TCRdb called the immunoSEQ multiplex PCR reads again in MiXCR, with one record for every CDR3 protein. The repertoire holds roughly 190,000 distinct CDR3 sequences, with about 95% as singletons. Sequencing used CD4+ T cells from PBMCs. Source of these receptors: a human donor in good health. Each CDR3 is given with its conserved first and last residue. The D gene is left open where the match is weak.

TRBV5-4	-	TRBJ2-1	13	CASSLGLDNEQFF	TGTGCCAGCAGCTTGGGACTAGACAATGAGCAGTTCTTC
TRBV29-1	-	TRBJ2-3	13	CSVRGGSTDTQYF	TGCAGCGTAAGGGGTGGCAGCACAGATACGCAGTATTTT
TRBV15	TRBD2	TRBJ2-1	15	CATSREVLAGGEQFF	TGTGCCACCAGCAGAGAGGTACTAGCGGGAGGTGAGCAGTTCTTC
TRBV20-1	-	TRBJ1-1	13	CSASVGLNTEAFF	TGCAGTGCTAGTGTGGGTTTGAACACTGAAGCTTTCTTT
TRBV30	TRBD2	TRBJ2-2	15	CAWSGAGASSGELFF	TGTGCCTGGAGTGGGGCGGGAGCTTCATCCGGGGAGCTGTTTTTT
TRBV11-2	TRBD1	TRBJ2-1	15	CASSRGTADNNEQFF	TGTGCCAGCAGCCGAGGGACAGCCGATAACAATGAGCAGTTCTTC
TRBV24-1	-	TRBJ2-3	14	CATSERDSTDTQYF	TGTGCCACCAGTGAGCGGGATAGCACAGATACGCAGTATTTT
TRBV20-1	-	TRBJ2-3	12	CSAWGRSDTQYF	TGCAGTGCCTGGGGACGCTCAGATACGCAGTATTTT
TRBV4-3	-	TRBJ2-1	16	CASSQLGTDSYNEQFF	TGCGCCAGCAGCCAACTAGGGACTGACTCCTACAATGAGCAGTTCTTC
TRBV20-1	-	TRBJ2-1	12	CSPESRFNEQFF	TGCAGCCCAGAGAGTCGTTTCAATGAGCAGTTCTTC
TRBV3-1	-	TRBJ2-3	14	CASSQQGSTDTQYF	TGTGCCAGCAGCCAACAGGGGAGCACAGATACGCAGTATTTT
TRBV7-8	-	TRBJ2-7	14	CASTFDERRYEQYF	TGTGCCAGCACCTTTGATGAGCGGAGATACGAGCAGTACTTC
TRBV6-2/TRBV6-3	-	TRBJ2-7	12	CASSQLGDEQYF	TGTGCCAGCAGTCAACTAGGAGACGAGCAGTACTTC
TRBV7-2	-	TRBJ2-7	15	CASSLGGRGSYEQYF	TGTGCCAGCAGCTTAGGGGGAAGGGGATCTTACGAGCAGTACTTC
TRBV7-8	-	TRBJ2-5	15	CASSLAFTSRETQYF	TGTGCCAGCAGCTTAGCCTTTACGTCGCGAGAGACCCAGTACTTC
TRBV15	-	TRBJ1-5	16	CATSRHGTAINQPQHF	TGTGCCACCAGCAGGCACGGGACGGCCATAAATCAGCCCCAGCATTTT
TRBV9	-	TRBJ1-2	13	CASSVLGGSGYTF	TGTGCCAGCAGCGTATTGGGGGGCTCGGGCTACACCTTC
TRBV29-1	-	TRBJ2-1	12	CSVETVYNEQFF	TGCAGCGTTGAGACAGTGTACAATGAGCAGTTCTTC
TRBV4-1	-	TRBJ2-1	14	CASSFTQTYNEQFF	TGCGCCAGCAGCTTCACACAAACCTACAATGAGCAGTTCTTC
TRBV29-1	-	TRBJ1-4	11	CSAYRAEKLFF	TGCAGCGCTTACAGAGCTGAAAAACTGTTTTTT
TRBV9	-	TRBJ2-3	14	CASSVAGAVDTQYF	TGTGCCAGCAGCGTAGCGGGAGCAGTAGATACGCAGTATTTT
TRBV29-1	-	TRBJ2-7	15	CSVVVILAARNEQYF	TGCAGCGTTGTGGTGATCCTGGCAGCCCGGAACGAGCAGTACTTC
TRBV30	-	TRBJ2-1	15	CAWSVGSGPGNEQFF	TGTGCCTGGAGTGTAGGTAGCGGACCCGGGAATGAGCAGTTCTTC
TRBV20-1	-	TRBJ2-1	17	CSARPNRLAGPYNEQFF	TGCAGTGCTAGACCTAACCGACTGGCGGGCCCTTACAATGAGCAGTTCTTC